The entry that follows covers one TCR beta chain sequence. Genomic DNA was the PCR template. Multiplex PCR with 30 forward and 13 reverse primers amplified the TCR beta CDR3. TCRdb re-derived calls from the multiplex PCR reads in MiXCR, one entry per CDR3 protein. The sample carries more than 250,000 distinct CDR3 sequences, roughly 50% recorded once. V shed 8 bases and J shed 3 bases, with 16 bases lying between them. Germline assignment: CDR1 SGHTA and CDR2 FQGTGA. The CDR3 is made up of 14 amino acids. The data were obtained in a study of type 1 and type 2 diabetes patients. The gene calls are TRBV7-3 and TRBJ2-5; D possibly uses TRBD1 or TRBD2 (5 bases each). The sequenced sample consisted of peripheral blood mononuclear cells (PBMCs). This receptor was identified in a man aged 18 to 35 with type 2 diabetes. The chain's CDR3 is CASGRLGEKETQYF. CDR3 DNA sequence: TGTGCCAGCGGCCGCCTGGGGGAGAAAGAGACCCAGTACTTC.